One sample yielded the 18 T cell receptor beta chains listed below, sequenced in a study of blood T cells in healthy people across ages. A second about 6 to 12 cycle PCR used barcoded and J-beta primers. One entry per CDR3 protein results from TCRdb running MiXCR on the 5' RACE reads. The sample lists 550,000 to 600,000 distinct CDR3 sequences, around half seen once, with under 30% in the top ten. The sample taken for sequencing was blood. The receptors derive from a man aged 80 or over in good health.

J is TRBJ2-5 and V is TRBV20-1; D possibly corresponds to TRBD1 (6 bases). From germline, CDR1 is DFQATT and CDR2 SNEGSKA (reference sequence). The CDR3 is made up of 15 amino acids. Trimming stripped 2 bases from V and 7 bases from J, with 20 bases between. CDR3 nucleotide sequence: TGCAGTGCTAGACTAGTTGGGGGCATGGGAGTGACCCAGTACTTC. It encodes CSARLVGGMGVTQYF.

This chain links TRBV29-1 with TRBJ1-2, with TRBD1 as a possible D gene (6 bases). Germline assignment: CDR1 SQVTM and CDR2 ANQGSEA. This CDR3 contains 14 residues. Trimming took 1 base from V and 0 from J, leaving 9 bases between them. The CDR3 is CSVEGGAANYGYTF. The CDR3 nucleotides are TGCAGCGTTGAAGGGGGGGCAGCTAACTATGGCTACACCTTC.

The chain employs TRBV20-1 and TRBJ2-1, with 13 bases that match TRBD2. The CDR3 runs to 16 residues. Germline V lookup: CDR1 DFQATT, CDR2 SNEGSKA (reference sequence). Trimming cost V 0 bases and J 15 bases; bases outside gene matches: 14. The CDR3 coding sequence is TGCAGTGCTAGAGATTTGCGGACAGGGACTAGCGGGATTGCGTTCTTC. It encodes CSARDLRTGTSGIAFF.

This clonotype was seen a few times. The chain links TRBV20-1 to TRBJ2-7, with a possible D match to TRBD1 (6 bases). The CDR3 contains 13 residues. Between the trimmed V and J ends, which lost 3 bases and 2 bases, there was a span of 11 bases. Germline V gene lookup returns CDR1 DFQATT and CDR2 SNEGSKA (reference sequence). In DNA form, the CDR3 reads TGCAGTGCTAGGAGGGACAAGGCCTACGAGCAGTACTTC. Its protein is CSARRDKAYEQYF.

The CDR3 DNA is TGCGCCAGCAGAGCCCAGACTAGTTCTGACGAGCAGTACTTC. Protein: CASRAQTSSDEQYF. This chain links TRBV5-1 with TRBJ2-7; D might be TRBD2 (6 bases). CDR3 length: 14 amino acids. Germline CDR1 is SGHRS and CDR2 is YFSETQ. V gave up 5 bases and J gave up 5 bases, with 17 bases separating them. Together with reference TRBV5-1 and TRBJ2-7, the CDR3 gives the full variable domain: KAGVTQTPRYLIKTRGQQVTLSCSPISGHRSVSWYQQTPGQGLQFLFEYFSETQRNKGNFPGRFSGRQFSNSRSEMNVSTLELGDSALYLCASRAQTSSDEQYFGPGTRLTVT.

A word on this clonotype: A much larger clone differs from this one at a single base, so this may be a read error. The chain couples TRBV6-6 to TRBJ1-5; weak D call: TRBD1 (6 bases). V shed 5 bases and J shed 3 bases, with 11 bases lying between them. Germline CDR1 reads MNHNY; CDR2 reads SVGAGI (reference sequence). CDR3 length equals 14 residues. CDR3 loop: CASSAAGDNQPQHF. The CDR3 DNA reads TGTGCCAGCAGTGCAGCAGGGGACAATCAGCCCCAGCATTTT.

In its sample, this clonotype was seen a few times. The V and J genes are TRBV12-3 or TRBV12-4 and TRBJ2-7; 10 bases are a match to TRBD1. CDR3 length: 15 amino acids. With 4 bases clipped from V and 7 bases from J, the junction kept 10 bases outside the gene matches. CDR3 coding DNA: TGTGCCAGCAGTTCCATCCGGGACAGGGGCCAGGAGCAGTACTTC. Protein: CASSSIRDRGQEQYF.

This chain uses TRBV3-1 with TRBJ2-1; D not certain. V was clipped by 0 bases and J by 0 bases, with 9 bases between them. There are 16 residues in the CDR3. Germline V CDR1 and CDR2: LGHDT, YNNKEL (reference sequence). CDR3 amino acids: CASSQDWQSSYNEQFF. The CDR3 nucleotides are TGTGCCAGCAGCCAAGATTGGCAGAGCTCCTACAATGAGCAGTTCTTC.

The rearrangement links TRBV20-1 to TRBJ1-5, with TRBD1 matching over 7 bases. Germline lookup yields CDR1 DFQATT and CDR2 SNEGSKA (reference sequence). The CDR3 sequence is 15 residues long. Trimming at V came to 1 base and at J to 4 bases, leaving 7 bases not matched to a gene. The CDR3 nucleotides are TGCAGTGCTAGAGTAGCGGGACAGCTAAATCAGCCCCAGCATTTT. It translates to CSARVAGQLNQPQHF.

The chain combines TRBV4-3 with TRBJ2-1; D might be TRBD2 (5 bases). CDR1 is LGHNA, CDR2 YSLEER, per germline. The CDR3 contains 14 residues. V was shortened by 0 bases and J by 6 bases, with 9 bases between the two germline ends. In DNA, the CDR3 is TGCGCCAGCAGCCAAGAACTAGTGGCCAATGAGCAGTTCTTC. It yields the protein CASSQELVANEQFF.

This clonotype turned up a few times. The chain couples TRBV20-1 to TRBJ2-7; 7 bases line up with TRBD1. Trimming took 6 bases from V and 3 from J; bases not matched to a gene: 14. The CDR3 extends over 15 amino acids. Germline V gives CDR1 DFQATT, CDR2 SNEGSKA (reference sequence). The chain's CDR3 is CSAGRAGTVNYEQYF. The CDR3 bases are TGCAGTGCCGGAAGGGCCGGGACAGTGAACTACGAGCAGTACTTC.

This clonotype appeared a few times. The gene calls are TRBV15 and TRBJ2-7, with 7 bases matching TRBD1. The V and J ends lost 1 base and 2 bases, in that order; junction bases with no gene match: 2. The CDR3 has 14 residues. Germline V gene lookup returns CDR1 LNHNV and CDR2 YYDKDF (reference sequence). CDR3 DNA sequence: TGTGCCACCAGCAGAGTCAGGGGGACCTACGAGCAGTACTTC. Translating gives CATSRVRGTYEQYF.

Ten or more counts support this clonotype. CDR3 nucleotides: TGTGCCAGCAGAGACCCGGGACAGGGGGTCTGCGGCTACACCTTC. This codes for CASRDPGQGVCGYTF. This chain links TRBV6-6 with TRBJ1-2; TRBD1 aligns across 11 bases. Germline assignment: CDR1 MNHNY and CDR2 SVGAGI (reference sequence). V shed 6 bases and J 8 bases; nucleotides not matched to a gene: 11. This CDR3 is 15 amino acids long.

Regarding this clonotype: Given a much more abundant clone one base away, this may be a read error. The gene calls are TRBV6-6 and TRBJ2-1, with D tentatively TRBD1 (6 bases). This CDR3 is built from 14 residues. CDR1 is MNHNY and CDR2 is SVGAGI in the germline V gene (reference sequence). This chain's CDR3 is CASRYSGHINEQFF. The CDR3 DNA reads as TGTGCCAGCAGGTACTCGGGACACATCAATGAGCAGTTCTTC.

Regarding this clonotype: Because the CDR3 is missing its conserved closing phenylalanine or tryptophan, this is likely a read error. The DNA is omitted, as the CDR3 cannot be located on it reliably, and the CDR3 follows TCRdb's listing. The chain is built from TRBV5-1 and TRBJ2-1; the DNA was not compared with TRBD1, the D call given in the table. The CDR3 extends over 11 residues, inclusive of both ends. CDR1 SGHRS and CDR2 YFSETQ come from the germline V gene. The CDR3 reads CASSVTTTVNT.

The sample holds one count of this clonotype. CDR3 protein: CASQAHNEQFF. The CDR3 coding sequence is TGTGCCAGCCAGGCCCACAATGAGCAGTTCTTC. The J gene is TRBJ2-1, the V gene TRBV7-8; D is ambiguous. Looked up from germline, CDR1 is SGHVS and CDR2 is FQNEAQ. V was trimmed by 8 bases and J by 5 bases, leaving 7 bases between them. There are 11 residues in the CDR3. The variable domain in full, with the rest retrieved from reference TRBV7-8 and TRBJ2-1, is GAGVSQSPRYKVAKRGQDVALRCDPISGHVSLFWYQQALGQGPEFLTYFQNEAQLDKSGLPSDRFFAERPEGSVSTLKIQRTQQEDSAVYLCASQAHNEQFFGPGTRLTVL.

The chain recombines TRBV12-3 or TRBV12-4 with TRBJ2-7, with TRBD2 matching over 9 bases. The end of the DNA is better explained by TRBJ2-5, so the J call may be wrong. This CDR3 has 15 amino acids. The CDR3 sequence is CASSLTTSGQETQYF. The CDR3 nucleotides are TGTGCCAGCAGTTTAACTACTAGCGGGCAAGAGACCCAGTACTTC.

Concerning this clonotype itself: A much more abundant neighbour one base away suggests this may be a read error. This chain joins TRBV6-5 and TRBJ1-2, with D unresolved. Germline V gene data show CDR1 as MNHEY and CDR2 as SVGAGI. The CDR3 runs to 12 residues. V shed 9 bases and J shed 9 bases, with 17 bases lying between them. CDR3 nucleotides: TGTGCCAGTGGCCCCCCGTATCTGCGCTACACCTTC. Amino acids: CASGPPYLRYTF.